A single sample gave rise to the 18 T cell receptor beta chains below, sequenced in a study of OX40 agonist ivuxolimab in advanced cancers. This table comes from immunoSEQ multiplex PCR, and its TCRdb copy is limited to in-frame clones, with some not included. This sample has around 65,000 clones, with approximately 91% found just once. Specimen: CD4+ or CD8+ T cells sorted from blood, collected in a trial of the OX40 agonist ivuxolimab. The receptor set was obtained from an adult with an advanced solid tumor such as melanoma, head and neck, liver or kidney cancer.

The chain employs TRBV4-2 and TRBJ2-7; D is uncertain. The CDR3 spans 15 residues. Trimming took off 1 base at V and 0 bases at J, with 10 bases between the two ends. Germline-derived CDR1 and CDR2 are LGHNA and YNFKEQ. CDR3 DNA: TGTGCCAGCAGCCAAGCCCATCCAAGCTCCTACGAGCAGTACTTC. This codes for CASSQAHPSSYEQYF.

The J gene is TRBJ2-3, the V gene TRBV7-3, with a weak D call TRBD2 (5 bases). The CDR3 totals 14 residues. Germline V gives CDR1 SGHTA, CDR2 FQGTGA. The V end was cut by 5 bases, the J end by 6 bases, with 15 bases between. The CDR3 loop reads CASSMYPGTDTQYF. The CDR3 bases are TGTGCCAGCAGCATGTACCCGGGAACCGATACGCAGTATTTT.

The CDR3 reads CASSAPGGGNTEAFF. DNA for the CDR3: TGTGCCAGCAGCGCCCCCGGGGGGGGGAACACTGAAGCTTTCTTT. This chain connects TRBV28 to TRBJ1-1; tentatively, D is TRBD1 (5 bases). The CDR3 totals 15 residues. The germline V and J ends were trimmed by 6 bases and 1 base, with 15 bases remaining between them. Germline CDR1 MDHEN, CDR2 SYDVKM.

V and J are TRBV28 and TRBJ2-7, with no clear D. Germline CDR1 is MDHEN and CDR2 is SYDVKM. The CDR3 is 12 residues long. Trimming pared 5 bases from V and 0 bases from J, leaving 5 bases between. CDR3 in DNA: TGTGCCAGCAGTAAAGACTCCTACGAGCAGTACTTC. Protein sequence: CASSKDSYEQYF.

The chain carries TRBV7-2 and TRBJ2-1; 11 bases are shared with TRBD1. The junction had 3 bases not matched to a gene; V was cut back by 3 bases and J by 5 bases. Germline assignment: CDR1 SGHTA and CDR2 FQGNSA. The CDR3 covers 15 residues. The CDR3 loop reads CASSFGQGANNEQFF. The DNA of the CDR3 is TGTGCCAGCAGCTTTGGACAGGGGGCTAACAATGAGCAGTTCTTC.

This rearrangement joins TRBV2 to TRBJ2-7; 12 positions match TRBD2. J lost 3 bases, V lost 6 bases, and 9 bases had no gene match. The CDR3 length is 16 residues. Germline assignment: CDR1 SNHLY and CDR2 FYNNEI. In DNA, the CDR3 is TGTGCCAGCAGAGGGATTCTAGCGGGAGGGGACTACGAGCAGTACTTC. Protein sequence: CASRGILAGGDYEQYF.

This clone was picked up one time. J is TRBJ2-1 and V is TRBV4-1; maybe TRBD2 (6 bases). V was cut by 0 bases and J by 8 bases, with 11 bases left in between. This CDR3 contains 14 residues. Germline V gives CDR1 MGHRA, CDR2 YSYEKL. Here the CDR3 reads CASSQDWRGDEQFF. Here the CDR3 DNA reads TGCGCCAGCAGCCAAGACTGGCGGGGAGATGAGCAGTTCTTC.

The chain couples TRBV28 to TRBJ2-2; a possible D gene is TRBD2 (5 bases). The germline V gene has CDR1 MDHEN and CDR2 SYDVKM. The CDR3 spans 14 residues. The germline V and J ends were trimmed by 3 bases and 1 base, with 6 bases remaining between them. This CDR3 is CASSFGENTGELFF. As DNA, the CDR3 is TGTGCCAGCAGTTTCGGGGAGAACACCGGGGAGCTGTTTTTT.

This clone was seen just once. This sequence joins TRBV6-5 and TRBJ2-7, with D unclear. Germline V lookup: CDR1 MNHEY, CDR2 SVGAGI. V lost 5 bases and J 3 bases, leaving 14 bases between the germline ends. The CDR3 length is 14 residues. The CDR3 coding sequence is TGTGCCAGCAGTCACCCGGGCAGCATCTACGAGCAGTACTTC. Translation: CASSHPGSIYEQYF.

This chain joins TRBV10-3 and TRBJ2-1; a possible D gene is TRBD1 (6 bases). The CDR3 extends over 13 amino acids. V was shortened by 11 bases and J by 7 bases, with 18 bases between the two germline ends. The germline V gene has CDR1 ENHRY and CDR2 SYGVKD. This chain's CDR3 is CAAGDELGNEQFF. The CDR3 DNA follows: TGTGCCGCAGGGGACGAGTTAGGGAATGAGCAGTTCTTC.

With regard to this clone: Other DNA sequences in the sample encode the same CDR3. The rearrangement links TRBV6-6 to TRBJ2-7; TRBD1 matches 7 bases. This CDR3 spans 15 amino acids. V dropped 0 bases and J dropped 3; count of bases not matched to a gene: 5. Germline CDR1 and CDR2: MNHNY and SVGAGI (reference sequence). The DNA of the CDR3 is TGTGCCAGCAGTTACTCGACAGGGTCGGTCTACGAGCAGTACTTC. Its translation: CASSYSTGSVYEQYF.

The genes are TRBV7-9 and TRBJ2-5; D ambiguous. Germline CDR1 SEHNR, CDR2 FQNEAQ (reference sequence). Trimming removed 4 bases from V and 1 base from J, with 7 bases in between. This CDR3 contains 13 residues. CDR3: CASSSDPQETQYF. In nucleotides, the CDR3 is TGTGCCAGCAGCTCCGACCCCCAAGAGACCCAGTACTTC. The full variable domain, its missing parts supplied by reference TRBV7-9 and TRBJ2-5, is DTGVSQNPRHKITKRGQNVTFRCDPISEHNRLYWYRQTLGQGPEFLTYFQNEAQLEKSRLLSDRFSAERPKGSFSTLEIQRTEQGDSAMYLCASSSDPQETQYFGPGTRLLVL.

The CDR3 DNA follows: TGTGCCACCAGCGTAGGAATAGGAAGCACAGATACGCAGTATTTT. Translating it yields CATSVGIGSTDTQYF. The rearrangement joins TRBV15 to TRBJ2-3; no definite D call. The length of the CDR3 is 15 residues. CDR1 and CDR2 (germline): LNHNV, YYDKDF (reference sequence). V dropped 5 bases and J dropped 0 bases, with 12 bases sitting between them.

V gene TRBV28 combines with J gene TRBJ2-3; weak D call: TRBD2 (6 bases). Looked up from germline, CDR1 is MDHEN and CDR2 is SYDVKM. The CDR3 length is 16 residues. V dropped 0 bases and J dropped 2 bases, with 12 bases sitting between them. The CDR3 region is CASSLWTGVATDTQYF. The CDR3 nucleotides read TGTGCCAGCAGTTTATGGACGGGAGTCGCCACAGATACGCAGTATTTT.

J is TRBJ2-3 and V is TRBV5-6; D unresolved. This CDR3 is built from 12 residues. From germline, CDR1 is SGHDT and CDR2 YYEEEE. With 5 bases removed from V and 8 bases from J, the gap between germline ends came to 12 bases. The CDR3 sequence is CASRSLDGTQYF. The CDR3, as DNA: TGTGCCAGCAGATCTCTTGATGGTACGCAGTATTTT.

This clone was counted a single time. CDR3 amino acids: CASSLGTGTYEQYF. As DNA, the CDR3 is TGTGCCAGCAGCCTCGGGACAGGGACCTACGAGCAGTACTTC. The chain combines TRBV28 with TRBJ2-5; 9 bases are a match to TRBD1. TRBJ2-7 explains the end of the DNA better; the J call may be wrong. Germline CDR1 MDHEN, CDR2 SYDVKM. The CDR3 runs 14 residues.

The CDR3 loop reads CASSGSLGTGELFF. The CDR3, as DNA: TGTGCCAGCAGCGGCAGTTTGGGCACCGGGGAGCTGTTTTTT. The rearrangement uses TRBV7-3 and TRBJ2-2; unclear D gene. Trimming took off 5 bases at V and 4 bases at J, with 11 bases between the two ends. CDR1 and CDR2 (germline): SGHTA, FQGTGA. The CDR3 is 14 residues long.

This CDR3 reads CASSQDEGAGNTIYF. The CDR3 region has the DNA TGCGCCAGCAGCCAGGACGAGGGGGCTGGAAACACCATATATTTT. The chain links TRBV4-1 to TRBJ1-3; TRBD1 might be the D (6 bases). CDR3 length: 15 amino acids. V dropped 3 bases and J dropped 2 bases, with 11 bases sitting between them. Germline values: CDR1 MGHRA, CDR2 YSYEKL.